What follows are 26 T cell receptor beta chains derived from one specimen sequenced in a study of CXCR4 blockade with PD-1 therapy in pancreatic cancer. Sequencing was performed with immunoSEQ multiplex PCR; in TCRdb, only in-frame clones are kept and a portion is missing. Counted here are around 4,800 clones, 55% occurring once; the ten biggest clones make up roughly 7%. Sequencing was carried out using tumor tissue. All receptors come from a human donor with pancreatic ductal adenocarcinoma.

The chain combines TRBV19 with TRBJ1-1, with 12 bases that match TRBD1. This CDR3 has 14 amino acids. The V gene end was trimmed by 4 bases and the J gene end by 6 bases; junction bases not matched to a gene: 3. Germline values: CDR1 LNHDA, CDR2 SQIVND (reference sequence). Written as DNA, the CDR3 is TGTGCCAGTAGTAGGGACAGGGGGCGGGCTGAAGCTTTCTTT. Translated: CASSRDRGRAEAFF.

This sequence joins TRBV15 and TRBJ1-3, with D unresolved. Trimming cost V 0 bases and J 2 bases, with 8 bases left between them. Per germline, CDR1 LNHNV and CDR2 YYDKDF (reference sequence). CDR3 length: 15 residues. In nucleotides, the CDR3 is TGTGCCACCAGCAGAGATCGCTTCCCTGGAAACACCATATATTTT. This codes for CATSRDRFPGNTIYF. Based on the CDR3 plus reference TRBV15 and TRBJ1-3, the full variable domain is DAMVIQNPRYQVTQFGKPVTLSCSQTLNHNVMYWYQQKSSQAPKLLFHYYDKDFNNEADTPDNFQSRRPNTSFCFLDIRSPGLGDTAMYLCATSRDRFPGNTIYFGEGSWLTVV.

The rearrangement links TRBV6-1 to TRBJ2-3; TRBD2 matches 8 bases. The junction had 6 bases not matched to a gene; V was cut back by 1 base and J by 9 bases. Germline V gene lookup returns CDR1 MNHNS and CDR2 SASEGT. There are 14 residues in the CDR3. The CDR3 coding sequence is TGTGCCAGCAGTGAAGGGATTAGCGGGGTAACGCAGTATTTT. Its protein product is CASSEGISGVTQYF.

CDR3 residues: CASSSPGQNYYEQYF. The CDR3 region has the DNA TGTGCCAGCAGTTCCCCGGGACAGAATTACTACGAGCAGTACTTC. This chain links TRBV28 with TRBJ2-7; TRBD1 matches 7 bases. Germline values: CDR1 MDHEN, CDR2 SYDVKM. This CDR3 region has 15 residues. V lost 4 bases to trimming and J lost 3 bases; unmatched junction nucleotides: 9.

This chain joins TRBV30 and TRBJ2-5; D ambiguous. Germline-derived CDR1 and CDR2 are GTSNPN and SVGIG (reference sequence). The CDR3 consists of 15 residues. V was shortened by 1 base and J by 3 bases, with 15 bases between the two germline ends. CDR3: CAWSEFHLAKETQYF. CDR3 DNA: TGTGCCTGGAGTGAGTTCCACTTGGCCAAAGAGACCCAGTACTTC.

This chain connects TRBV9 to TRBJ2-3, with D perhaps TRBD1 (5 bases). Trimming pared 0 bases from V and 3 bases from J, leaving 8 bases between. CDR1 is SGDLS, CDR2 YYNGEE, per germline. This CDR3 spans 14 amino acids. The CDR3 loop reads CASSVERGTDTQYF. The CDR3, as DNA: TGTGCCAGCAGCGTAGAAAGGGGAACAGATACGCAGTATTTT.

This chain connects TRBV6-4 to TRBJ2-1, with D possibly matching TRBD2 (5 bases). Per the germline V gene, CDR1 is MRHNA and CDR2 is SNTAGT. V gave up 10 bases and J gave up 10 bases, with 14 bases separating them. This CDR3 has 11 residues. CDR3 sequence: CAISPSGEQFF. CDR3 DNA sequence: TGTGCCATCAGCCCTTCGGGGGAGCAGTTCTTC.

This sequence joins TRBV5-1 and TRBJ2-3, with 9 bases aligning to TRBD2. V shed 0 bases and J 4 bases; nucleotides not matched to a gene: 6. This CDR3 has 16 amino acids. Germline CDR1 SGHRS, CDR2 YFSETQ. CDR3 in amino acids: CASSLASGGQADTQYF. CDR3 coding DNA: TGCGCCAGCAGCTTGGCCAGCGGGGGGCAGGCAGATACGCAGTATTTT.

The chain uses TRBV28 and TRBJ2-7, with D tentatively TRBD1 (5 bases). The ends were cut back, 8 bases at V and 2 bases at J, with 16 bases in the middle. The CDR3 has 14 residues. Per germline, CDR1 MDHEN and CDR2 SYDVKM. The CDR3 coding sequence is TGTGCCAGCTGGACACCGAAACTAACCTACGAGCAGTACTTC. Protein product: CASWTPKLTYEQYF. The complete variable domain, with remaining parts taken from reference TRBV28 and TRBJ2-7, reads DVKVTQSSRYLVKRTGEKVFLECVQDMDHENMFWYRQDPGLGLRLIYFSYDVKMKEKGDIPEGYSVSREKKERFSLILESASTNQTSMYLCASWTPKLTYEQYFGPGTRLTVT.

The chain combines TRBV9 with TRBJ2-2, with D perhaps TRBD1 or TRBD2 (5 bases each). CDR3 length: 18 residues. Germline V lookup: CDR1 SGDLS, CDR2 YYNGEE. The germline V and J ends were trimmed by 4 bases and 3 bases, with 22 bases remaining between them. The CDR3 DNA reads as TGTGCCAGCAGCCCTTGGGGCGGCGGGTTGGCTGACACCGGGGAGCTGTTTTTT. Translating gives CASSPWGGGLADTGELFF.

This clone was found a few times. V usage is TRBV6-8 and J usage is TRBJ2-5; the D is unclear. This CDR3 region has 14 residues. From germline, CDR1 is MNHGY and CDR2 SAAAGT. Trimming pared 5 bases from V and 2 bases from J, leaving 12 bases between. The DNA for the CDR3 is TGTGCCAGCAGTCGGGTTCGGCGGCAAGAGACCCAGTACTTC. Amino acids: CASSRVRRQETQYF.

This chain joins TRBV14 and TRBJ2-1; D is unresolved. V was clipped by 0 bases and J by 7 bases, with 16 bases between them. The CDR3 length is 16 residues. The germline CDR1 and CDR2 sequences are SGHDN and FVKESK. DNA of the CDR3: TGTGCCAGCAGCCAAGACCCAGCTATTCGGCGTAATGAGCAGTTCTTC. Translation: CASSQDPAIRRNEQFF. Drawing the rest from reference TRBV14 and TRBJ2-1, the complete variable domain is EAGVTQFPSHSVIEKGQTVTLRCDPISGHDNLYWYRRVMGKEIKFLLHFVKESKQDESGMPNNRFLAERTGGTYSTLKVQPAELEDSGVYFCASSQDPAIRRNEQFFGPGTRLTVL.

The chain has TRBV11-3 and TRBJ2-1; maybe TRBD2 (6 bases). Between the trimmed V and J ends, which lost 6 bases and 0 bases, there was a span of 9 bases. Germline V gene lookup returns CDR1 SGHNT and CDR2 YENEEA. The CDR3 length is 14 residues. CDR3 in DNA: TGTGCCAGCAGAGGAGCGGGCTCCTACAATGAGCAGTTCTTC. Amino acid sequence: CASRGAGSYNEQFF.

The V gene is TRBV1, the J gene TRBJ2-7; TRBD1 is taken as the D call from the table, unchecked against the DNA. TRBV1 is recorded as a pseudogene. The length of the CDR3 is 14 residues. Here the CDR3 reads CASSPDRGLYEQYF. The CDR3 nucleotides read TGCGCCAGCAGCCCGGACAGGGGGTTGTACGAGCAGTACTTC.

V gene TRBV28 combines with J gene TRBJ2-7; D is uncertain. Germline assignment: CDR1 MDHEN and CDR2 SYDVKM. The CDR3 has 13 amino acids. V lost 3 bases to trimming and J lost 6 bases, with 12 bases between them. The CDR3 region is CASSLPPLPEQYF. The CDR3 DNA reads TGTGCCAGCAGTTTGCCGCCCCTCCCCGAGCAGTACTTC.

The CDR3 bases are TGTGCCAGCTTACTAATCGCGAAGGACAGGGGCGCTGAAGCTTTCTTT. Translation gives CASLLIAKDRGAEAFF. The chain has TRBV18 and TRBJ1-1; TRBD1 matches 9 bases. With V trimmed by 7 bases and J by 6 bases, 15 bases remained unmatched. The CDR3 consists of 16 residues. Germline V gives CDR1 KGHSH, CDR2 LQKENI.

This chain links TRBV19 with TRBJ2-7; 7 bases line up with TRBD1. Per germline, CDR1 LNHDA and CDR2 SQIVND (reference sequence). This CDR3 comprises 14 residues. The trim removed 5 bases at V and 3 bases at J, leaving 7 bases unmatched. The CDR3 region has the DNA TGTGCCAGTAGTCTACAGGGACAGCTCTACGAGCAGTACTTC. This translates into CASSLQGQLYEQYF.

This chain uses TRBV2 with TRBJ1-1; D not resolved. Germline V gene sequence: CDR1 SNHLY, CDR2 FYNNEI. V was pared by 7 bases and J by 7 bases, with 16 bases between. This CDR3 has 13 residues. CDR3 coding DNA: TGTGCCAGCATGGGTGCGGAGGGAGGTGAAGCTTTCTTT. It specifies CASMGAEGGEAFF. The complete variable domain, with remaining parts taken from reference TRBV2 and TRBJ1-1, reads EPEVTQTPSHQVTQMGQEVILRCVPISNHLYFYWYRQILGQKVEFLVSFYNNEISEKSEIFDDQFSVERPDGSNFTLKIRSTKLEDSAMYFCASMGAEGGEAFFGQGTRLTVV.

The chain combines TRBV19 with TRBJ2-7, with 9 bases identical to TRBD2. The CDR3 contains 15 residues. Per germline, CDR1 LNHDA and CDR2 SQIVND (reference sequence). V shed 1 base, J shed 2 bases, and the junction held 3 bases outside the gene matches. The CDR3 reads CASSIGLAETYEQYF. CDR3 DNA: TGTGCCAGTAGTATAGGACTAGCGGAGACCTACGAGCAGTACTTC.

The rearrangement uses TRBV29-1 and TRBJ2-7; no reliable D call. CDR1 and CDR2 (germline): SQVTM, ANQGSEA. V was trimmed by 1 base and J by 3 bases, leaving 7 bases between them. There are 12 residues in the CDR3. The CDR3 region is CSVEGHGYEQYF. The CDR3 bases are TGCAGCGTTGAAGGGCACGGCTACGAGCAGTACTTC.

The chain couples TRBV14 to TRBJ2-2; D is unclear. V was trimmed by 2 bases and J by 7 bases, leaving 11 bases between them. The germline V gene has CDR1 SGHDN and CDR2 FVKESK. The CDR3 spans 14 residues. The CDR3 loop reads CASSQNLGFGELFF. The CDR3 DNA reads TGTGCCAGCAGCCAAAATTTAGGGTTCGGGGAGCTGTTTTTT.

There are a few counts of this clone. The CDR3 reads CAWSVLTTTSYGYTF. Written as DNA, the CDR3 is TGTGCCTGGAGTGTACTGACAACGACTAGCTATGGCTACACCTTC. V and J are TRBV30 and TRBJ1-2; D gene ambiguous. V dropped 0 bases and J dropped 4 bases, with 15 bases sitting between them. Germline values: CDR1 GTSNPN, CDR2 SVGIG (reference sequence). There are 15 residues in the CDR3.

The rearrangement joins TRBV29-1 to TRBJ2-3, with D possibly being TRBD2 (6 bases). The CDR3 spans 13 residues. The germline V gene has CDR1 SQVTM and CDR2 ANQGSEA. Trimming left V 2 bases short and J 3 bases short, with 9 bases between. CDR3 amino acids: CSVELGGTDTQYF. CDR3 DNA sequence: TGCAGCGTTGAACTCGGGGGAACAGATACGCAGTATTTT.

The sample holds a few counts of this clone. The chain recombines TRBV19 with TRBJ1-4; 7 positions agree with TRBD1. CDR3 length: 11 residues. Trimming cost V 8 bases and J 15 bases; bases outside gene matches: 9. The germline V gene has CDR1 LNHDA and CDR2 SQIVND (reference sequence). The CDR3 protein is CASARQGRLFF. The CDR3 coding sequence is TGTGCCAGTGCTCGACAGGGACGTTTGTTTTTT.

This rearrangement joins TRBV29-1 to TRBJ1-1; 10 bases align to TRBD1. After removal of 4 bases from V and 5 bases from J, the junction contained 16 bases not matched to a gene. Germline loops: CDR1 SQVTM, CDR2 ANQGSEA. CDR3 size: 17 residues. The CDR3, as DNA: TGCAGCGTTGCAAGCGTACACTCCGGGACAGGGGTTACTGAAGCTTTCTTT. Translation: CSVASVHSGTGVTEAFF.

CDR3 in amino acids: CASSRTGQGEKLFF. Written as DNA, the CDR3 is TGTGCCAGCTCGCGGACAGGGCAGGGTGAAAAACTGTTTTTT. This chain joins TRBV18 and TRBJ1-4; 8 nucleotides match TRBD1. The trim removed 6 bases at V and 7 bases at J, leaving 7 bases unmatched. There are 14 residues in the CDR3. Germline loops: CDR1 KGHSH, CDR2 LQKENI.